Below, 18 T cell receptor beta chains from the same sample are listed, as sequenced in a study of T cells in Graves' hyperthyroidism and ophthalmopathy. From RNA transcripts, TCR beta CDR3 regions were amplified. First-round RT-PCR targeting the TCR CDR3 was performed with the HTBI primer set. MiXCR, applied by TCRdb to the multiplex PCR reads, yields one record per CDR3 protein. The sample has roughly 570,000 distinct CDR3 sequences; approximately 15% are singletons. Sequences were obtained from blood. These receptors were taken from a woman aged 30 to 39 with Graves' hyperthyroidism.

This clonotype was seen repeatedly, ten times or more. The chain is built from TRBV6-1 and TRBJ2-2, with 9 bases identical to TRBD1. Germline-derived CDR1 and CDR2 are MNHNS and SASEGT. The CDR3 runs 15 residues. Trimming at V came to 5 bases and at J to 3 bases, leaving 4 bases not matched to a gene. The CDR3 here is CASSNRGRHTGELFF. The CDR3 DNA follows: TGTGCCAGCAGTAACAGGGGGCGCCACACCGGGGAGCTGTTTTTT.

The genes are TRBV27 and TRBJ2-7; no clear D. CDR1 is MNHEY and CDR2 is SMNVEV in the germline V gene (reference sequence). The germline V and J ends were trimmed by 3 bases and 3 bases, with 9 bases remaining between them. The CDR3 has 13 amino acids. CDR3 loop: CASSFDRSYEQYF. As DNA, the CDR3 is TGTGCCAGCAGTTTCGATCGGAGCTACGAGCAGTACTTC.

A few counts support this clonotype. CDR3 sequence: CATSRGTGRDSPLHF. CDR3 bases: TGTGCCACCAGCAGAGGCACGGGGAGAGATTCACCCCTCCACTTT. The V and J genes are TRBV15 and TRBJ1-6; D not certain. Per germline, CDR1 LNHNV and CDR2 YYDKDF (reference sequence). V lost 1 base, J lost 8 bases, and 12 bases lay in between. This CDR3 region has 15 residues.

The V call is TRBV15, the J call TRBJ1-5, with D possibly TRBD1 on 5 matching bases. The V gene's germline CDR1 is LNHNV and CDR2 YYDKDF (reference sequence). CDR3 length equals 13 residues. Trimming pared 6 bases from V and 6 bases from J, leaving 12 bases between. As DNA, the CDR3 is TGTGCCACCAGTAACGGGGGGGGTCAGCCCCAGCATTTT. Its protein is CATSNGGGQPQHF.

In its sample, this clonotype was seen many times. The J gene is TRBJ1-5, the V gene TRBV6-1; a possible D gene is TRBD1 (5 bases). With 7 bases removed from V and 5 bases from J, the gap between germline ends came to 9 bases. Germline V gene data show CDR1 as MNHNS and CDR2 as SASEGT. The CDR3 has 12 residues. The CDR3, as DNA: TGTGCCAGCACTTTGGGGGATCAGCCCCAGCATTTT. Encoded protein: CASTLGDQPQHF.

The sample holds a few counts of this clonotype. This chain uses TRBV6-2 or TRBV6-3 with TRBJ2-2, with D perhaps TRBD2 (6 bases). V was cut by 5 bases and J by 7 bases, with 23 bases left in between. This CDR3 region has 17 residues. Looked up from germline, CDR1 is MNHEY and CDR2 is SVGEGT. The CDR3, as DNA: TGTGCCAGCAGTCACCGTTCACCGGGGGAGGTCTTCGGGGAGCTGTTTTTT. It codes for CASSHRSPGEVFGELFF.

This clonotype was seen at least ten times. This sequence joins TRBV24-1 and TRBJ2-3, with D maybe TRBD2 (6 bases). The CDR3 is made up of 15 amino acids. The germline CDR1 and CDR2 sequences are KGHDR and SFDVKD. The V gene lost 3 bases and the J gene lost 3 bases, with 12 bases spanning the gap. The DNA for the CDR3 is TGTGCCACCAGTGATCCTCCCGGGAGTACAGATACGCAGTATTTT. As protein: CATSDPPGSTDTQYF.

The chain links TRBV29-1 to TRBJ2-3, with 7 positions matching TRBD1. V lost 6 bases to trimming and J lost 5 bases; unmatched junction nucleotides: 11. This CDR3 spans 14 amino acids. From germline, CDR1 is SQVTM and CDR2 ANQGSEA. The chain's CDR3 is CSVSSSTGRDTQYF. The CDR3, as DNA: TGCAGCGTGTCCTCTTCGACAGGGCGAGATACGCAGTATTTT.

The sample holds a few counts of this clonotype. The V call is TRBV7-8, the J call TRBJ2-7; 7 nucleotides match TRBD2. The CDR3 is 14 amino acids. J lost 2 bases, V lost 5 bases, and 6 bases had no gene match. Germline V gene data show CDR1 as SGHVS and CDR2 as FQNEAQ. As DNA, the CDR3 is TGTGCCAGCAGCCGACTAGCTCCTGCCTACGAGCAGTACTTC. Translation gives CASSRLAPAYEQYF. Full variable domain (missing parts from reference TRBV7-8 and TRBJ2-7): GAGVSQSPRYKVAKRGQDVALRCDPISGHVSLFWYQQALGQGPEFLTYFQNEAQLDKSGLPSDRFFAERPEGSVSTLKIQRTQQEDSAVYLCASSRLAPAYEQYFGPGTRLTVT.

This clonotype was seen ten or more times. This chain joins TRBV27 and TRBJ1-6, with TRBD1 matching over 8 bases. V dropped 3 bases and J dropped 5; count of bases not matched to a gene: 3. This CDR3 contains 15 residues. Germline CDR1 reads MNHEY; CDR2 reads SMNVEV (reference sequence). CDR3 in amino acids: CASSFGQGNNSPLHF. The CDR3 bases are TGTGCCAGCAGTTTCGGACAGGGAAATAATTCACCCCTCCACTTT.

The chain carries TRBV13 and TRBJ2-2, with TRBD1 identical over 8 bases. The CDR3 is 15 residues long. With V trimmed by 5 bases and J by 6 bases, 8 bases remained unmatched. Germline V CDR1 and CDR2: PRHDT, FYEKMQ (reference sequence). The CDR3 DNA reads TGTGCCAGCAGCCCTAGGCCAGGGGGCGCCGGGGAGCTGTTTTTT. It is translated as CASSPRPGGAGELFF. Filled out from reference TRBV13 and TRBJ2-2, the complete variable domain reads AAGVIQSPRHLIKEKRETATLKCYPIPRHDTVYWYQQGPGQDPQFLISFYEKMQSDKGSIPDRFSAQQFSDYHSELNMSSLELGDSALYFCASSPRPGGAGELFFGEGSRLTVL.

The chain carries TRBV20-1 and TRBJ2-3; 8 positions agree with TRBD2. Germline lookup yields CDR1 DFQATT and CDR2 SNEGSKA (reference sequence). The CDR3 loop spans 13 amino acids. The CDR3 sequence: CGEPGLGTDTQYF. CDR3 nucleotide sequence: TGCGGCGAACCGGGACTAGGCACAGATACGCAGTATTTT.

Ten or more counts support this clonotype. V gene TRBV20-1 combines with J gene TRBJ2-7; D is ambiguous. In germline, CDR1 is DFQATT, CDR2 SNEGSKA (reference sequence). The CDR3 consists of 12 residues. Trimming removed 5 bases at V and 2 bases at J, with 10 bases between. The CDR3, as DNA: TGCAGTGCTGCCGACAAGACCTACGAGCAGTACTTC. Amino acids: CSAADKTYEQYF.

V is TRBV20-1 and J is TRBJ2-2; 11 bases agree with TRBD2. The J segment lost 1 base and the V segment lost 6 bases, leaving 4 bases of the junction unmatched. Per the germline V gene, CDR1 is DFQATT and CDR2 is SNEGSKA (reference sequence). The CDR3 runs to 15 residues. The CDR3 nucleotides read TGCAGTGCCCTTACTAGCGGGAGGAACACCGGGGAGCTGTTTTTT. Protein: CSALTSGRNTGELFF.

As to this clonotype: This CDR3 is missing its conserved last phenylalanine or tryptophan, likely due to a read error. As DNA, the CDR3 is TGTGCCAGCAGCACACACGTCCCGAGCTCCTACAATGAGCAGTTCCTC. It yields the protein CASSTHVPSSYNEQFL. The chain employs TRBV5-5 and TRBJ2-1; D unclear. This CDR3 has 16 residues. The germline V gene encodes CDR1 SGHKS and CDR2 YYEKEE (reference sequence). Trimming cost V 4 bases and J 0 bases, with 14 bases left between them.

This rearrangement joins TRBV12-3 or TRBV12-4 to TRBJ1-2; possibly TRBD1 for D (6 bases). Between the trimmed V and J ends, which lost 5 bases and 7 bases, there was a span of 14 bases. CDR3 length equals 13 residues. The CDR3 loop is CASSPPRGGGYTF. The DNA for the CDR3 is TGTGCCAGCAGTCCACCCAGGGGCGGTGGCTACACCTTC.

This clonotype has at least ten counts. The V gene is TRBV6-1, the J gene TRBJ1-1, with D possibly matching TRBD1 (5 bases). Between the trimmed V and J ends, which lost 8 bases and 6 bases, there was a span of 19 bases. The CDR3 has 14 residues. Germline CDR1 is MNHNS and CDR2 is SASEGT. In nucleotides, the CDR3 is TGTGCCAGCCGGCAGGCAGGGCTGAAGGCTGAAGCTTTCTTT. It translates to CASRQAGLKAEAFF.

This clonotype occurred many times. In DNA form, the CDR3 reads TGTGCCAGCAGCCAAGATCCTGACTGGAAAATAGCCAAAAACATTCAGTACTTC. Its protein product is CASSQDPDWKIAKNIQYF. This chain uses TRBV3-1 with TRBJ2-4; D is unresolved. The CDR3 consists of 18 residues. The ends were cut back, 0 bases at V and 0 bases at J, with 15 bases in the middle. CDR1 is LGHDT and CDR2 is YNNKEL in the germline V gene (reference sequence).